The 21 T cell receptor beta chains reported below all come from one sample, sequenced in a study of identical twins. TCRdb called the 5' RACE reads again in MiXCR, with one record for every CDR3 protein. The sample contains 200,000 to 250,000 distinct CDR3 sequences, more than 9.5% of which appear only once. These data also featured in a second study, about yellow fever vaccine responses in identical twins.

Sequencing used memory (CD45RO+) T cells sorted from blood. The receptors were gathered from a woman under 30 in good health.

In this sample, this clonotype turned up a few times. J is TRBJ2-2 and V is TRBV20-1, with D uncertain. V lost 5 bases and J 0 bases, leaving 10 bases between the germline ends. The CDR3 totals 14 residues. Germline loops: CDR1 DFQATT, CDR2 SNEGSKA (reference sequence). The CDR3, as DNA: TGCAGTGCTCCGTTTCGGGCGAACACCGGGGAGCTGTTTTTT. Amino acids: CSAPFRANTGELFF.

The chain employs TRBV2 and TRBJ1-1, with 9 positions matching TRBD1. In germline, CDR1 is SNHLY, CDR2 FYNNEI. The V and J ends lost 7 bases and 4 bases, in that order; junction bases with no gene match: 7. This CDR3 contains 14 residues. The CDR3 sequence is CASTRTGAGTEAFF. The DNA of the CDR3 is TGTGCCAGCACCCGGACAGGGGCCGGCACTGAAGCTTTCTTT.

This chain links TRBV11-2 with TRBJ2-7; 7 nucleotides align to TRBD1. This CDR3 is built from 17 residues. After removal of 5 bases from V and 2 bases from J, the junction contained 15 bases not matched to a gene. The germline gives CDR1 SGHAT, CDR2 FQNNGV. Here the CDR3 DNA reads TGTGCCAGCAGCCGCTCAACTACAGGGGCCCAGACCTACGAGCAGTACTTC. Encoded protein: CASSRSTTGAQTYEQYF.

There are a few counts of this clonotype. The J gene is TRBJ1-5, the V gene TRBV5-8; D is unresolved. The V gene's germline CDR1 is SGHTS and CDR2 YDEGEE. This CDR3 spans 12 amino acids. V was shortened by 0 bases and J by 7 bases, with 5 bases between the two germline ends. The CDR3 nucleotides are TGTGCCAGCAGCTTGGTTTGGCAGCCCCAGCATTTT. Amino acid sequence: CASSLVWQPQHF.

This clonotype was picked up a small number of times. The rearrangement links TRBV6-2 or TRBV6-3 to TRBJ1-1; 7 nucleotides match TRBD1. Germline values: CDR1 MNHEY, CDR2 SVGEGT. J was trimmed by 6 bases and V by 6 bases; bases with no gene match: 13. The CDR3 has 15 residues. CDR3 amino acids: CASSRAGGGMSEAFF. The CDR3 DNA follows: TGTGCCAGCAGCCGAGCAGGGGGAGGTATGTCTGAAGCTTTCTTT.

This clonotype was seen more than once but under ten times. The chain uses TRBV3-1 and TRBJ2-1; TRBD2 might be the D (5 bases). The V end was cut by 1 base, the J end by 8 bases, with 9 bases between. The length of the CDR3 is 13 residues. Per the germline V gene, CDR1 is LGHDT and CDR2 is YNNKEL (reference sequence). The CDR3 nucleotides read TGTGCCAGCAGCCAAGGACTGCGGGATGAGCAGTTCTTC. This gives the protein CASSQGLRDEQFF.

This clonotype was seen many times. The V gene is TRBV20-1, the J gene TRBJ2-7; 12 positions match TRBD2. This CDR3 comprises 14 residues. V shed 4 bases and J 6 bases; nucleotides not matched to a gene: 7. Germline CDR1 and CDR2: DFQATT and SNEGSKA (reference sequence). CDR3 in amino acids: CSAKKTSGSPEQYF. DNA for the CDR3: TGCAGTGCTAAAAAGACTAGCGGGAGTCCCGAGCAGTACTTC.

This chain joins TRBV11-2 and TRBJ2-1; 13 bases line up with TRBD2. V gave up 4 bases and J gave up 7 bases; unmatched junction bases: 4. From germline, CDR1 is SGHAT and CDR2 FQNNGV. This CDR3 contains 15 residues. The CDR3 is CASSSTSGRMNEQFF. The CDR3 region has the DNA TGTGCCAGCAGCTCGACTAGCGGGAGGATGAATGAGCAGTTCTTC. Full variable domain (remainder filled in from reference TRBV11-2 and TRBJ2-1): EAGVAQSPRYKIIEKRQSVAFWCNPISGHATLYWYQQILGQGPKLLIQFQNNGVVDDSQLPKDRFSAERLKGVDSTLKIQPAKLEDSAVYLCASSSTSGRMNEQFFGPGTRLTVL.

This clonotype has ten or more counts. The chain links TRBV10-3 to TRBJ2-1; D gene unclear. The CDR3 runs 11 residues. Germline loops: CDR1 ENHRY, CDR2 SYGVKD. Trimming stripped 0 bases from V and 8 bases from J, with 2 bases between. The chain's CDR3 is CAISESYEQFF. CDR3 DNA sequence: TGTGCCATCAGTGAGTCGTATGAGCAGTTCTTC.

This rearrangement joins TRBV10-3 to TRBJ2-7; no clear D gene. The germline gives CDR1 ENHRY, CDR2 SYGVKD. V was trimmed by 6 bases and J by 0 bases, leaving 12 bases between them. This CDR3 has 14 residues. Here the CDR3 DNA reads TGTGCCATCAGAAGTGGGCAGACCTCCTACGAGCAGTACTTC. Translated: CAIRSGQTSYEQYF.

This clonotype has just a few counts. The V call is TRBV14, the J call TRBJ2-1, with 10 nucleotides matching TRBD2. This CDR3 comprises 16 residues. V lost 0 bases and J lost 8; bases outside the gene matches: 7. Germline values: CDR1 SGHDN, CDR2 FVKESK. In DNA, the CDR3 is TGTGCCAGCAGCCAAGATGGGAGCGGGAGGGCCCATGAGCAGTTCTTC. Amino acids: CASSQDGSGRAHEQFF. Full variable domain (rest looked up from reference TRBV14 and TRBJ2-1): EAGVTQFPSHSVIEKGQTVTLRCDPISGHDNLYWYRRVMGKEIKFLLHFVKESKQDESGMPNNRFLAERTGGTYSTLKVQPAELEDSGVYFCASSQDGSGRAHEQFFGPGTRLTVL.

At least ten counts were recorded for this clonotype. In DNA form, the CDR3 reads TGTGCCAGCAGCCAAGAAGGAGCTAGCGGTGATGAGACCCAGTACTTC. This encodes CASSQEGASGDETQYF. The rearrangement joins TRBV3-1 to TRBJ2-5; 7 bases line up with TRBD2. Germline trimming cut 0 bases from V and 5 bases from J; bases unmatched to any gene: 9. The CDR3 is 16 amino acids. Germline values: CDR1 LGHDT, CDR2 YNNKEL (reference sequence).

This clonotype showed up just a few times. This chain connects TRBV7-3 to TRBJ2-1; D is possibly TRBD1 (6 bases). The V end was cut by 5 bases, the J end by 10 bases, with 15 bases between. The length of the CDR3 is 13 residues. Germline V gene lookup returns CDR1 SGHTA and CDR2 FQGTGA. The CDR3 DNA sequence: TGTGCCAGCAGCCCACAGGGAGAGGCGGAGCAGTTCTTC. Translating it yields CASSPQGEAEQFF.

V and J are TRBV7-9 and TRBJ2-7, with D unresolved. Deletions cut 2 bases from V and 5 bases from J, with 7 bases between. The germline gives CDR1 SEHNR, CDR2 FQNEAQ (reference sequence). The CDR3 totals 12 residues. The CDR3 nucleotides are TGTGCCAGCAGCTTAAGCAGAAACGAGCAGTACTTC. Translation gives CASSLSRNEQYF.

This clonotype was seen more than once but under ten times. This chain uses TRBV6-4 with TRBJ2-1, with D unresolved. CDR1 and CDR2 (germline): MRHNA, SNTAGT. The V and J ends lost 6 bases and 0 bases respectively, with 12 bases between them. The CDR3 runs to 15 residues. This CDR3 is CASSVTESSYNEQFF. CDR3 in DNA: TGTGCCAGCAGCGTCACCGAGAGCTCCTACAATGAGCAGTTCTTC.

This chain uses TRBV6-1 with TRBJ2-2; a weak D match, TRBD1 (7 bases). The V and J ends lost 6 bases and 8 bases respectively, with 13 bases between them. The germline V gene has CDR1 MNHNS and CDR2 SASEGT. The CDR3 runs 13 residues. The CDR3 DNA sequence: TGTGCCAGCAGACAGGGGACTGGGGGGGAGCTGTTTTTT. This translates into CASRQGTGGELFF.

This rearrangement joins TRBV6-2 or TRBV6-3 to TRBJ2-1; maybe TRBD2 (5 bases). Germline CDR1 and CDR2: MNHEY and SVGEGT. The CDR3 is 18 amino acids. The V end was cut by 0 bases, the J end by 0 bases, with 15 bases between. The CDR3 nucleotides are TGTGCCAGCAGTTACTCTCCTGAGCGGCTCAGCTCCTACAATGAGCAGTTCTTC. The encoded protein is CASSYSPERLSSYNEQFF.

V is TRBV19 and J is TRBJ2-5; 13 nucleotides align to TRBD2. There are 17 residues in the CDR3. Trimming removed 5 bases from V and 3 bases from J; junction bases left unmatched: 9. Germline-derived CDR1 and CDR2 are LNHDA and SQIVND (reference sequence). The CDR3 region is CASSSRLAGGSEETQYF. Here the CDR3 DNA reads TGTGCCAGTAGTTCTAGACTAGCGGGGGGTTCCGAAGAGACCCAGTACTTC.

V usage is TRBV25-1 and J usage is TRBJ2-7; maybe TRBD2 (6 bases). The germline V and J ends were trimmed by 10 bases and 0 bases, with 13 bases remaining between them. CDR3 length: 13 amino acids. The germline CDR1 and CDR2 sequences are MGHDK and SYGVNS. The CDR3 DNA sequence: TGTGCCAACGTAGCGGCTCCCTCCTACGAGCAGTACTTC. The encoded protein is CANVAAPSYEQYF.

In this sample, this clonotype turned up a few times. The V call is TRBV5-4, the J call TRBJ2-1; TRBD2 might be the D (5 bases). CDR3 size: 16 residues. Trimming took 3 bases from V and 9 from J, leaving 22 bases between them. CDR1 is SGHNT, CDR2 YYREEE, per germline (reference sequence). CDR3 residues: CASSSGLMVGGSEQFF. CDR3 coding DNA: TGTGCCAGCAGCTCCGGACTCATGGTCGGTGGTTCTGAGCAGTTCTTC. The variable domain in full, with the rest retrieved from reference TRBV5-4 and TRBJ2-1, is ETGVTQSPTHLIKTRGQQVTLRCSSQSGHNTVSWYQQALGQGPQFIFQYYREEENGRGNFPPRFSGLQFPNYSSELNVNALELDDSALYLCASSSGLMVGGSEQFFGPGTRLTVL.

This clonotype was counted between two and nine times. The chain links TRBV20-1 to TRBJ2-7; D might be TRBD1 or TRBD2, each matching 5 bases. The germline V and J ends were trimmed by 3 bases and 12 bases, with 18 bases remaining between them. CDR1 and CDR2 (germline): DFQATT, SNEGSKA (reference sequence). CDR3 length: 12 amino acids. CDR3 in amino acids: CSARGDFGLGYF. DNA of the CDR3: TGCAGTGCTAGGGGGGATTTCGGATTAGGGTACTTC.